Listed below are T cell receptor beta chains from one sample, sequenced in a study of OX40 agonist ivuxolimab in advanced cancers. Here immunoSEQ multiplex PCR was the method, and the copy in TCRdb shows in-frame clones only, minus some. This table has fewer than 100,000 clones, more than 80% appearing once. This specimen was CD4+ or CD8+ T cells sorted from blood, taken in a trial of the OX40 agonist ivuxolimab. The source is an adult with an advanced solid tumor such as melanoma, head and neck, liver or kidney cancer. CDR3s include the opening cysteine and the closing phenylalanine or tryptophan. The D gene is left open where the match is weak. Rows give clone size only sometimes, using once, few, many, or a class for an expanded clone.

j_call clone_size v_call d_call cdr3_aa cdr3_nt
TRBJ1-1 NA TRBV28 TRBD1 CASSLSGTETEAFF TGTGCCAGCAGTTTATCTGGGACAGAAACTGAAGCTTTCTTT
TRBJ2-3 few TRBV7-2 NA CASSLLGDTQYF TGTGCCAGCAGCTTGCTTGGAGATACGCAGTATTTT
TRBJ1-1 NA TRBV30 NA CAWRAKLVNTEAFF TGTGCCTGGAGGGCAAAATTGGTGAACACTGAAGCTTTCTTT
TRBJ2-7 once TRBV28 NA CASSGRASSYEQYF TGTGCCAGCAGTGGACGGGCCAGCTCCTACGAGCAGTACTTC
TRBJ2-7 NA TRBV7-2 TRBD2 CASSPRLAANEQYF TGTGCCAGCAGCCCGAGACTAGCGGCAAACGAGCAGTACTTC
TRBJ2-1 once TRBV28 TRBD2 CASSSPGTSARDEQFF TGTGCCAGCAGTTCACCCGGGACTAGTGCGAGGGATGAGCAGTTCTTC
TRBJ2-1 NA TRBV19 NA CATAQGTTSYNEQFF TGTGCCACAGCCCAAGGGACGACCTCCTACAATGAGCAGTTCTTC
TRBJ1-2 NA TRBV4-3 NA CASSLGAATTYGYTF TGCGCCAGCAGCCTGGGCGCGGCAACGACCTATGGCTACACCTTC
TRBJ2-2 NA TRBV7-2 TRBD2 CASSLQLAVNTGELFF TGTGCCAGCAGCTTACAACTAGCGGTTAACACCGGGGAGCTGTTTTTT
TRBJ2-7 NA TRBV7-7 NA CASSLSTKNEQYF TGTGCCAGCAGCTTATCGACAAAAAACGAGCAGTACTTC
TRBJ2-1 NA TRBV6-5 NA CASSYSWYNEQFF TGTGCCAGCAGTTACTCGTGGTACAATGAGCAGTTCTTC
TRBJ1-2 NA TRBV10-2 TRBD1 CASNPGQGTGYTF TGCGCCAGCAATCCGGGACAGGGCACCGGCTACACCTTC
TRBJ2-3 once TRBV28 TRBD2 CASVTSGGTDTQYF TGTGCCAGCGTAACTAGCGGGGGAACAGATACGCAGTATTTT
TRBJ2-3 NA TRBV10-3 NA CASWRGADTQYF TGTGCCTCCTGGAGGGGGGCAGATACGCAGTATTTT
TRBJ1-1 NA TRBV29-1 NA CSVRHGNTEAFF TGCAGCGTCCGACATGGGAACACTGAAGCTTTCTTT
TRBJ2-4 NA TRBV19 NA CASRDRLAKNIQYF TGTGCCAGCAGGGACCGCTTAGCCAAAAACATTCAGTACTTC
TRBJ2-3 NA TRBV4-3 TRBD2 CASSRLAGEVDTQYF TGCGCCAGCAGTCGACTAGCGGGAGAGGTAGATACGCAGTATTTT
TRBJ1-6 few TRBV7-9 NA CASSLDGPRRF TGTGCCAGCAGCCTTGACGGGCCTAGGCGCTTT
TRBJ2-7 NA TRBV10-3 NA CAIVKDSGGRYEQYF TGTGCCATCGTCAAGGATAGCGGAGGGAGGTACGAGCAGTACTTC
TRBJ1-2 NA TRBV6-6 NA CASSWTDNYGYTF TGTGCCAGCAGTTGGACTGACAATTATGGCTACACCTTC
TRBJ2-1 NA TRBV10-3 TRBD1 CAISELGGGNEQFF TGTGCCATCAGTGAGCTAGGGGGCGGAAATGAGCAGTTCTTC
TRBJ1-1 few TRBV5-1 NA CASQPVPGGSAFF TGCGCCAGCCAACCCGTACCCGGAGGATCAGCTTTCTTT
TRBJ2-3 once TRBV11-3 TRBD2 CASSPIAGGPNTQYF TGTGCCAGCAGCCCTATAGCGGGGGGGCCAAATACGCAGTATTTT
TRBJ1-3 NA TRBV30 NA CAWGRAVSGNTIYF TGTGCCTGGGGCAGGGCCGTCTCTGGAAACACCATATATTTT
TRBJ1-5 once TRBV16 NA CASSQSGFDQPQHF TGTGCCAGCAGCCAATCAGGGTTCGATCAGCCCCAGCATTTT
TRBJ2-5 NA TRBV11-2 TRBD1 CASSFLTGFEVQETQYF TGTGCCAGCAGCTTCCTGACAGGGTTTGAGGTCCAAGAGACCCAGTACTTC
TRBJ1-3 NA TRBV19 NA CASSIEGGSGNTIYF TGTGCCAGTAGTATCGAGGGTGGTTCTGGAAACACCATATATTTT
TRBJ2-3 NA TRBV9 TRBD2 CASSEVRGGTDTQYF TGTGCCAGCAGCGAGGTGCGGGGGGGCACAGATACGCAGTATTTT
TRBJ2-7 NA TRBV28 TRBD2 CASRATSVSYEQYF TGTGCCAGCAGAGCGACTAGCGTTTCCTACGAGCAGTACTTC
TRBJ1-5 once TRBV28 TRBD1 CASSFPRGDSQPQHF TGTGCCAGCAGTTTCCCCCGAGGGGACAGCCAGCCCCAGCATTTT
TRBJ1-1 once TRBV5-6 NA CASSLATEAFF TGTGCCAGCAGCTTGGCCACTGAAGCTTTCTTT
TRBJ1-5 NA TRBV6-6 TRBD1 CASSYTGAQPQHF TGTGCCAGCAGTTATACAGGGGCCCAGCCCCAGCATTTT
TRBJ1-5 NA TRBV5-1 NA CASALGGPNQPQHF TGCGCCAGCGCTTTGGGGGGCCCAAATCAGCCCCAGCATTTT
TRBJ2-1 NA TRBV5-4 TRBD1 CASSPGQGGQRYNEQFF TGTGCCAGCAGCCCAGGACAGGGAGGCCAAAGATACAATGAGCAGTTCTTC
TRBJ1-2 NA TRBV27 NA CASSLGGAHGYTF TGTGCCAGCAGTTTGGGAGGGGCTCATGGCTACACCTTC